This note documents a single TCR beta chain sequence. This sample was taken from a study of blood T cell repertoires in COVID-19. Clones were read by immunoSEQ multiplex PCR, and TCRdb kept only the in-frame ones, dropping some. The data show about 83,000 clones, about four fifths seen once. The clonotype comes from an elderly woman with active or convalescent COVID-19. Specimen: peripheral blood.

CDR3 nucleotide sequence: TGTGCCAGCAGCCAAGCACAGGGGTCTGGGGCCAACGTCCTGACTTTC. This codes for CASSQAQGSGANVLTF. This chain links TRBV4-2 with TRBJ2-6; the match to TRBD1 covers 7 bases. V lost 1 base, J lost 1 base, and 1 base stayed unmatched. In germline, CDR1 is LGHNA, CDR2 YNFKEQ. This CDR3 has 16 residues.